The entry that follows covers one TCR beta chain sequence. The antigen remains undetermined. A junction end diverges from the germline sequence, so it may reflect a read error. The data derive from a study of glioma-infiltrating T cells. Findings and caveats of the study: Tissue and blood shared very few CDR3 sequences. Above-expected tissue-blood divergence occurred in all gliomas, most in low-grade ones.

The iRepertoire nested amplicon-rescue multiplex PCR amplified TCR alpha and beta CDR3s from RNA. For one-step reverse transcription and amplification, 100-400 ng of tissue mRNA or PBMC total RNA was used. Via MiXCR, TCRdb re-called the multiplex PCR reads, giving one row per CDR3 protein. The top ten clones hold 20% to 25% of a sample with under 200,000 distinct CDR3 sequences, more than 25% of them seen once. Sequencing was done on a sample of glioma tissue, nonneoplastic brain tissue, or PBMCs (not recorded which). This clonotype originated in a human donor with low-grade glioma or glioblastoma, undergoing nonglioma brain surgery, or in good health (not recorded which).

The CDR3 spells CASSNQGYGDTF. The CDR3 DNA follows: TGTGCCAGCAGTAACCAGGGGTATGGCGACACCTTC. The chain has TRBV12-3 or TRBV12-4 and TRBJ1-2; D perhaps matches TRBD1 (6 bases). The CDR3 loop spans 12 amino acids.